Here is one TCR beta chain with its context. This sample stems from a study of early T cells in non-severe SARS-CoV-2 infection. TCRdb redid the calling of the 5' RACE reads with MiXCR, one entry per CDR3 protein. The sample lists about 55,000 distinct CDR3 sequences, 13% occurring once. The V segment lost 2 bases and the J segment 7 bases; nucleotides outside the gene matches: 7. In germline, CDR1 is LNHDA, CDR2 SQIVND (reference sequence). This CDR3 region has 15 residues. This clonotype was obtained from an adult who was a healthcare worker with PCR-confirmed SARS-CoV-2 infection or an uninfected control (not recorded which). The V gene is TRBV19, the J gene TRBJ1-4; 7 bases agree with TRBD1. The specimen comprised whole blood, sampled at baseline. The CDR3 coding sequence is TGTGCCAGTAGTATATCGACAGGGATCGGTGAAAAACTGTTTTTT. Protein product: CASSISTGIGEKLFF.